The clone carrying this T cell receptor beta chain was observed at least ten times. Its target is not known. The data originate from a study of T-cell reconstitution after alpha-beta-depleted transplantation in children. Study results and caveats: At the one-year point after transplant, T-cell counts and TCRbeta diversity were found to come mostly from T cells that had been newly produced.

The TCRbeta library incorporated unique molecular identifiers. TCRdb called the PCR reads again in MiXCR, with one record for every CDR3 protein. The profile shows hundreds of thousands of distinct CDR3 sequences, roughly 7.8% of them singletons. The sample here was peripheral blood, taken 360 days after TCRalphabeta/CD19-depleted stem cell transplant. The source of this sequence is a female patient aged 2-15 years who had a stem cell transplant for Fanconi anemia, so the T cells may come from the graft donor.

CDR3: CASSLYRAEDTQYF. CDR3 bases: TGCGCCAGCAGCTTGTACAGGGCCGAAGATACGCAGTATTTT. This chain connects TRBV5-1 to TRBJ2-3, with TRBD1 as a possible D gene (6 bases). Germline V gene data show CDR1 as SGHRS and CDR2 as YFSETQ. V was cut by 1 base and J by 5 bases, with 11 bases left in between. The CDR3 totals 14 residues. Full variable domain (rest looked up from reference TRBV5-1 and TRBJ2-3): KAGVTQTPRYLIKTRGQQVTLSCSPISGHRSVSWYQQTPGQGLQFLFEYFSETQRNKGNFPGRFSGRQFSNSRSEMNVSTLELGDSALYLCASSLYRAEDTQYFGPGTRLTVL.